A selection of T cell receptor beta chains follows, all from one sample in a study of tumor-infiltrating lymphocytes in primary liver carcinoma. In TCRdb, the multiplex PCR reads were re-called with MiXCR into one record per CDR3 protein. The table has 20,000 or so distinct CDR3 sequences, roughly 72% seen once; the top ten hold approximately 40%. Specimen: liver tumor tissue from sampling region 1. All receptors derive from a middle-aged man with primary liver carcinoma and hepatitis B virus infection. The CDR3 runs from the conserved cysteine through the conserved F or W. The D gene is left open where the match is weak. Clone size, where shown, is once, few, many, or a class for clones that have expanded.

len,d_gene,j_gene,v_gene,abundance,CDR3aa,CDR3nt
15,.,TRBJ1-6,TRBV5-1,.,CADSLAPGLHSPLHF,TGCGCCGACAGCTTGGCCCCAGGGCTGCATTCACCCCTCCACTTT
11,TRBD1,TRBJ1-1,TRBV29-1,.,CSSGQNNEAFF,TGCAGTTCGGGACAGAACAATGAGGCTTTCTTT
15,.,TRBJ1-5,TRBV4-1,.,CASGQDHRGNQPQHF,TGTGCCAGCGGCCAAGATCATAGGGGAAATCAGCCCCAGCATTTT
19,TRBD2,TRBJ2-1,TRBV11-2,.,CASSLDRRFSGTLYNEQFF,TGTGCTAGCAGCCTAGATAGGCGATTCAGCGGGACCCTTTACAATGAGCAGTTCTTC
13,.,TRBJ1-1,TRBV28,.,CATLNRANAEAIF,TGTGCCACCCTGAACAGGGCAAACGCTGAAGCTATCTTT
15,TRBD1,TRBJ2-7,TRBV6-6,.,CASCYLSRTGGEQYF,TGTGCCAGCTGTTATCTTTCCCGGACAGGCGGAGAGCAGTACTTC
14,.,TRBJ1-1,TRBV6-2/TRBV6-3,.,CASSYPVLNTEASF,TGTGCCAGTAGTTACCCAGTGCTGAACACTGAAGCTTCCTTT
16,TRBD2,TRBJ2-1,TRBV6-2/TRBV6-3,.,CASSPWGSGKVSVQLF,TGTGCCAGCAGTCCCTGGGGGAGCGGGAAGGTCAGTGTACAGCTCTTC
16,.,TRBJ2-1,TRBV11-2,.,CARSPFSTGKDDEQFF,TGTGCCAGGAGCCCTTTCTCCACCGGGAAGGATGATGAGCAGTTCTTC
13,.,TRBJ2-5,TRBV7-9,.,CASTATEPWAQYF,TGTGCCAGCACCGCGACAGAACCTTGGGCCCAGTACTTC
11,.,TRBJ2-7,TRBV29-1,.,CSTRVMEEQYF,TGCAGCACCAGGGTAATGGAAGAGCAGTACTTC
11,.,TRBJ2-5,TRBV11-2,once,CARSLRETHYF,TGTGCCAGGAGCTTGAGGGAGACCCATTACTTC
18,TRBD2,TRBJ2-2,TRBV11-2,.,CASAARVAGGLYTGELFF,TGTGCCAGCGCCGCGAGAGTCGCGGGAGGGCTATACACAGGGGAGCTGTTTTTT
15,TRBD2,TRBJ2-7,TRBV4-2,.,CASSREGQGAGEQYF,TGTGCCAGCAGCCGTGAGGGGCAGGGTGCGGGGGAGCAGTATTTC
12,.,TRBJ2-3,TRBV11-2,.,CASRARTDTQYF,TGTGCCAGCAGGGCCCGCACGGATACGCAGTATTTT
13,.,TRBJ2-7,TRBV13,.,CASSLRQSYEQYF,TGTGCCAGCAGCCTGCGACAGTCCTACGAGCAGTATTTC
12,.,TRBJ1-2,TRBV29-1,.,CGAETGSLGYTF,TGCGGCGCCGAGACCGGGAGCCTCGGCTACACCTTC
14,.,TRBJ2-4,TRBV10-3,.,CAISGRDEKNIQYF,TGTGCCATCAGTGGCCGGGACGAGAAAAACATTCAGTACTTT
15,.,TRBJ2-4,TRBV28,.,CASSLRGIAKYIQYF,TGTGCCAGCAGTTTAAGGGGGATAGCCAAATACATTCAGTACTTC
12,.,TRBJ2-5,TRBV7-9,many,CASSPSEETQYF,TGTGCCAGCAGCCCCTCCGAAGAGACCCAGTACTTC
18,TRBD1,TRBJ2-6,TRBV4-2,once,CAGTQETGGITGANVLTF,TGCGCCGGCACCCAAGAGACAGGGGGCATTACCGGGGCCAACGTCCTGACTTTC
19,.,TRBJ2-1,TRBV11-2,.,CASSLGGRFSRTLYNEQFF,TGTGCCAGCAGCTTAGGTGGGCGATTCAGCAGGACCCTTTACAATGAACAGTTCTTC
17,TRBD2,TRBJ2-7,TRBV5-1,.,CASSSDMDPGGGYEHYF,TGCGCCAGCAGCTCTGACATGGATCCGGGGGGAGGCTACGAGCATTACTTC
16,TRBD1,TRBJ2-7,TRBV4-1,once,CASSRTGTDFSYEQYF,TGCGCCAGCAGCCGTACAGGGACAGACTTCTCCTACGAGCAGTACTTC
17,TRBD2,TRBJ2-5,TRBV6-5,.,CASSYYGTSGKFEAQYF,TGCGCCAGCAGTTATTACGGGACTAGCGGGAAGTTTGAGGCCCAGTACTTC
18,TRBD2,TRBJ2-7,TRBV7-9,many,CASTPLTGTSGSRYEQYF,TGTGCCAGCACGCCCTTAACCGGGACTAGCGGGAGTAGATACGAGCAGTACTTC